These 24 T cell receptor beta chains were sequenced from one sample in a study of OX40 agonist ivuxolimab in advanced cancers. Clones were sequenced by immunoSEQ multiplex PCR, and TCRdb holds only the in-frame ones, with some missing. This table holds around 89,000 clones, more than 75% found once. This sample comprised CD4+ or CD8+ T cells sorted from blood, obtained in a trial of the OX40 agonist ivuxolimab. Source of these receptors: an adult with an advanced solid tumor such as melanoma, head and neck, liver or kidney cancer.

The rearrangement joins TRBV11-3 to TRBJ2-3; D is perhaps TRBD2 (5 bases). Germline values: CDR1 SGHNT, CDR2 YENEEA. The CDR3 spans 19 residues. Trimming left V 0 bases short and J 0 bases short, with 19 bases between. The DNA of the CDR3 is TGTGCCAGCAGCTTAGATCCCAGGATGAGGGCCCTAAGCACAGATACGCAGTATTTT. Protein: CASSLDPRMRALSTDTQYF. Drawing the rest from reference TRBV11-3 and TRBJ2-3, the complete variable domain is EAGVVQSPRYKIIEKKQPVAFWCNPISGHNTLYWYLQNLGQGPELLIRYENEEAVDDSQLPKDRFSAERLKGVDSTLKIQPAELGDSAVYLCASSLDPRMRALSTDTQYFGPGTRLTVL.

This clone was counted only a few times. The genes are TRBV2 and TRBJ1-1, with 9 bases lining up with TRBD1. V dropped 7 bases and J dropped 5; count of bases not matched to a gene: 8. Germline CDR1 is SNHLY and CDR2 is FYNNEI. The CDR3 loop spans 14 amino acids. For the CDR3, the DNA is TGTGCCAGCAACTTGGGACAGGGAGGAACTGAAGCTTTCTTT. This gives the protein CASNLGQGGTEAFF. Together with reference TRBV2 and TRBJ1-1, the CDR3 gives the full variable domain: EPEVTQTPSHQVTQMGQEVILRCVPISNHLYFYWYRQILGQKVEFLVSFYNNEISEKSEIFDDQFSVERPDGSNFTLKIRSTKLEDSAMYFCASNLGQGGTEAFFGQGTRLTVV.

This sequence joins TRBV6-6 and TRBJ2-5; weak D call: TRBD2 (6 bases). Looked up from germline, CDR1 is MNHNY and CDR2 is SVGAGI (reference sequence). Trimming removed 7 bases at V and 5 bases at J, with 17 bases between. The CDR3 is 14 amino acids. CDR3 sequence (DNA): TGTGCCAGCACCGAGGACGCGGGGTGGGAGACCCAGTACTTC. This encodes CASTEDAGWETQYF.

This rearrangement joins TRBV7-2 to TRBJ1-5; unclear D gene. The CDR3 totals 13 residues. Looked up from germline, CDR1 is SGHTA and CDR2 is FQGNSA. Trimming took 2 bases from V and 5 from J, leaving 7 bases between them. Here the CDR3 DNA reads TGTGCCAGCAGCTTAATAGCGGATCAGCCCCAGCATTTT. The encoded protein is CASSLIADQPQHF.

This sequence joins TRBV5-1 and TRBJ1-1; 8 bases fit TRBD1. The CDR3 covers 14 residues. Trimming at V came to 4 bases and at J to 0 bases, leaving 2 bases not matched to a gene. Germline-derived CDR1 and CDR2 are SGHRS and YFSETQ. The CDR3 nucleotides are TGCGCCAGCAGCCGACAGGGGATGAACACTGAAGCTTTCTTT. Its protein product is CASSRQGMNTEAFF.

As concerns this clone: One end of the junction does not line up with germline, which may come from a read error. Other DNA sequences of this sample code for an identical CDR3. CDR3 sequence: CASSVEVSYEQYF. In DNA form, the CDR3 reads TGTGCCAGCAGTGTTGAAGTGTCCTACGAGCAATACTTC. This sequence joins TRBV28 and TRBJ2-7; the D is unclear. This CDR3 spans 13 amino acids. CDR1 is MDHEN and CDR2 is SYDVKM in the germline V gene.

Here the CDR3 DNA reads TGTGCCAGCAGCACACTAACAGGGCGGAACACTGAAGCTTTCTTT. It codes for CASSTLTGRNTEAFF. V gene TRBV5-6 combines with J gene TRBJ1-1; possibly TRBD1 for D (6 bases). The CDR3 has 15 residues. Germline V gives CDR1 SGHDT, CDR2 YYEEEE. Trimming left V 4 bases short and J 1 base short, with 14 bases between.

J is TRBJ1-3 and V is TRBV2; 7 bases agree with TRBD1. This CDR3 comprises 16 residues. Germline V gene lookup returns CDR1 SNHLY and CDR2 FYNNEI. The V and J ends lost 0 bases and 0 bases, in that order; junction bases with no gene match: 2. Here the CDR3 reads CASSEATGFSGNTIYF. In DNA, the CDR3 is TGTGCCAGCAGTGAAGCGACAGGGTTCTCTGGAAACACCATATATTTT.

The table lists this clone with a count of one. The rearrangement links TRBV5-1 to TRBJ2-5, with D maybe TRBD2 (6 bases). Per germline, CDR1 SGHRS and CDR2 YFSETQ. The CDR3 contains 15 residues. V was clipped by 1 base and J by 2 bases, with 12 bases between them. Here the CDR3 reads CASSLTLAGQETQYF. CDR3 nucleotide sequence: TGCGCCAGCAGCTTGACACTAGCCGGGCAAGAGACCCAGTACTTC.

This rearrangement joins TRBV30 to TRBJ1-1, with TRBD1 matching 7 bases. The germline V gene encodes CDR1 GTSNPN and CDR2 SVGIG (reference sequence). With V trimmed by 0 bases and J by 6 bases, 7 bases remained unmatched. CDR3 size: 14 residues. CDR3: CAWSVWTGLSEAFF. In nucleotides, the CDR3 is TGTGCCTGGAGTGTGTGGACAGGCCTGTCTGAAGCTTTCTTT. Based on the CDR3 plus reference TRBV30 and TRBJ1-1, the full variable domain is SQTIHQWPATLVQPVGSPLSLECTVEGTSNPNLYWYRQAAGRGLQLLFYSVGIGQISSEVPQNLSASRPQDRQFILSSKKLLLSDSGFYLCAWSVWTGLSEAFFGQGTRLTVV.

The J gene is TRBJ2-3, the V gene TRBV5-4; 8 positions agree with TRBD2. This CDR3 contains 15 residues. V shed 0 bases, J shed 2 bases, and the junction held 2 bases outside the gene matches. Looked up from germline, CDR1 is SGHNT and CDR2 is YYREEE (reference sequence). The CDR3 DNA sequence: TGTGCCAGCAGCTTGGGACTAGCGTACACAGATACGCAGTATTTT. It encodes CASSLGLAYTDTQYF. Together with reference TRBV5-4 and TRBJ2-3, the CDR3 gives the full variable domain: ETGVTQSPTHLIKTRGQQVTLRCSSQSGHNTVSWYQQALGQGPQFIFQYYREEENGRGNFPPRFSGLQFPNYSSELNVNALELDDSALYLCASSLGLAYTDTQYFGPGTRLTVL.

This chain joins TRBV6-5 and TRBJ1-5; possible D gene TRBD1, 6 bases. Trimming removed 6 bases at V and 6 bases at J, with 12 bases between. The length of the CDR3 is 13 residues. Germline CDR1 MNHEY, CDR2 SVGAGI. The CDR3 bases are TGTGCCAGCAGGAGGACAGATTCTCAGCCCCAGCATTTT. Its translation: CASRRTDSQPQHF.

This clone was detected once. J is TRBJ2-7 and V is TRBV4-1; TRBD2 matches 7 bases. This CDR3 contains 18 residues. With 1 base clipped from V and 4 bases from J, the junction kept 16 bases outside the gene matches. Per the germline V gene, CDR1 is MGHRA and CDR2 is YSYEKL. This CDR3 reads CASSQAPAVASGPYEQYF. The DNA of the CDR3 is TGCGCCAGCAGCCAAGCACCTGCAGTAGCTAGCGGACCTTACGAGCAGTACTTC.

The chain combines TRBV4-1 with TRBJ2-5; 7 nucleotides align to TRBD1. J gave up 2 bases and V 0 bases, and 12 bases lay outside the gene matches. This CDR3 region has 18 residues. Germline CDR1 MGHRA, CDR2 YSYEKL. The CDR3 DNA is TGCGCCAGCAGCCAAGATCGAAGACAGGGTCGGGCTCAAGAGACCCAGTACTTC. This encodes CASSQDRRQGRAQETQYF.

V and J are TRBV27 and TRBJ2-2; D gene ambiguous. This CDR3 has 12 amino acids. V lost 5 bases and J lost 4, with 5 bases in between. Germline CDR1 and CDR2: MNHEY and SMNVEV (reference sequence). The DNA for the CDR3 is TGTGCCAGCAGTAGACCCACCGGGGAGCTGTTTTTT. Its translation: CASSRPTGELFF.

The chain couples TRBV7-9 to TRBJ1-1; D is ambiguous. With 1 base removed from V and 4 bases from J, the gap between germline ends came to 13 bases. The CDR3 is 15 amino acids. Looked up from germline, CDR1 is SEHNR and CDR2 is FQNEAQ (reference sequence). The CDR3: CASSLGGSLVTEAFF. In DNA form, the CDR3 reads TGTGCCAGCAGCTTAGGCGGCTCACTCGTCACTGAAGCTTTCTTT. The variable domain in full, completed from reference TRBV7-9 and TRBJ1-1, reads DTGVSQNPRHKITKRGQNVTFRCDPISEHNRLYWYRQTLGQGPEFLTYFQNEAQLEKSRLLSDRFSAERPKGSFSTLEIQRTEQGDSAMYLCASSLGGSLVTEAFFGQGTRLTVV.

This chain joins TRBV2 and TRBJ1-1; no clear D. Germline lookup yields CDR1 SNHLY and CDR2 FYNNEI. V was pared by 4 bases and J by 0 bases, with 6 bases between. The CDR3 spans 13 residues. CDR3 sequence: CASSVLVNTEAFF. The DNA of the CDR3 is TGTGCCAGCAGTGTCCTGGTGAACACTGAAGCTTTCTTT. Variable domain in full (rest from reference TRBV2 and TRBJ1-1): EPEVTQTPSHQVTQMGQEVILRCVPISNHLYFYWYRQILGQKVEFLVSFYNNEISEKSEIFDDQFSVERPDGSNFTLKIRSTKLEDSAMYFCASSVLVNTEAFFGQGTRLTVV.

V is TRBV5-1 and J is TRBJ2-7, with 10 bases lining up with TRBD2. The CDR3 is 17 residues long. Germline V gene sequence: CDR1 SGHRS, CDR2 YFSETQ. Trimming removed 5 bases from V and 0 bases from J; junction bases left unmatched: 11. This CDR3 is CASSSAPSSGSSYEQYF. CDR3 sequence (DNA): TGCGCCAGCAGTTCGGCACCCTCTAGCGGGAGCTCCTACGAGCAGTACTTC.

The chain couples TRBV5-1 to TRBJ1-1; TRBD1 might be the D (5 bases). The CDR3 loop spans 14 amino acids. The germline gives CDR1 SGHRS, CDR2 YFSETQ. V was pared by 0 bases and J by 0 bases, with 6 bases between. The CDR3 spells CASSLGQMNTEAFF. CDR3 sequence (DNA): TGCGCCAGCAGCTTGGGACAGATGAACACTGAAGCTTTCTTT.

The chain's CDR3 is CASSESSGYNEQFF. CDR3 DNA sequence: TGCGCCAGCAGTGAGTCCTCGGGGTACAATGAGCAGTTCTTC. This chain links TRBV10-2 with TRBJ2-1; D possibly corresponds to TRBD2 (5 bases). Trimming removed 0 bases from V and 4 bases from J, with 7 bases in between. This CDR3 is built from 14 residues. Per the germline V gene, CDR1 is WSHSY and CDR2 is SAAADI.

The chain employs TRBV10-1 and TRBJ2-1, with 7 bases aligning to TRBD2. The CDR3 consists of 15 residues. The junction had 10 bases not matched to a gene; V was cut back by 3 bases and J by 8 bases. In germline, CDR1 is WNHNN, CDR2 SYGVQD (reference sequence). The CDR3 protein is CASSDRLGGWDEQFF. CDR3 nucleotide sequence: TGCGCCAGCAGTGACAGGCTCGGGGGGTGGGATGAGCAGTTCTTC.

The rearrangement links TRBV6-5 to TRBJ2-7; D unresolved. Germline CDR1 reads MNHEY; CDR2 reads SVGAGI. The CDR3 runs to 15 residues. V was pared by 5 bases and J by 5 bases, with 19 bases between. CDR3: CASSPTGSNWDEQYF. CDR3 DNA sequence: TGTGCCAGCAGTCCCACCGGGTCAAACTGGGACGAGCAGTACTTC.

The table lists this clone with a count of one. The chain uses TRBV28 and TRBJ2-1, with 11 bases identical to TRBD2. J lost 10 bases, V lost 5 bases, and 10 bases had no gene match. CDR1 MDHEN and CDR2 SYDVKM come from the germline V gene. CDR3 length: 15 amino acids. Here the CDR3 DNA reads TGTGCCAGCAGTACAGGTAGCGGGGGGGCCTGGGAGCAGTTCTTC. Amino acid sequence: CASSTGSGGAWEQFF.

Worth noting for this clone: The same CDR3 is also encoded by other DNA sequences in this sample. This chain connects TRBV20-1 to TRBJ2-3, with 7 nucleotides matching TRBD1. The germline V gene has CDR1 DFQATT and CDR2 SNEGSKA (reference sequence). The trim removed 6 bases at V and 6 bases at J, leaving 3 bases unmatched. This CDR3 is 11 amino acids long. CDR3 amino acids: CSAPRGDTQYF. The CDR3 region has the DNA TGCAGTGCCCCCAGGGGGGATACGCAGTATTTT.